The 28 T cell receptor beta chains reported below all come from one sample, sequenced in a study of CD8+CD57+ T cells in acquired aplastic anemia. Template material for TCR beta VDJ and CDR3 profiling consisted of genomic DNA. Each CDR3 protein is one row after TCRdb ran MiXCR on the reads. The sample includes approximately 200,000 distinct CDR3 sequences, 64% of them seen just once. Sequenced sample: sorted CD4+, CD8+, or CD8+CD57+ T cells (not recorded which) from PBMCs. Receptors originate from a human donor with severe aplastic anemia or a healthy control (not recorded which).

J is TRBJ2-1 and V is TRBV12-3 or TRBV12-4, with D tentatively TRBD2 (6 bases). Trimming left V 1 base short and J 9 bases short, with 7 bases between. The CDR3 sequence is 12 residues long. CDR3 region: CASSLEAGEQFF. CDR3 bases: TGTGCCAGCAGTTTAGAAGCGGGTGAGCAGTTCTTC.

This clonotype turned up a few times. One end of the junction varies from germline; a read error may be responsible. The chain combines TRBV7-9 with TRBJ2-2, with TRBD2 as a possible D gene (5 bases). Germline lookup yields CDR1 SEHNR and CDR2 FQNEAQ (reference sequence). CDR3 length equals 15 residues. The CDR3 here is CASSLDSPPFCELFF. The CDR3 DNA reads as TGTGCTAGCAGTTTGGACTCCCCACCGTTCTGTGAGCTGTTTTTT. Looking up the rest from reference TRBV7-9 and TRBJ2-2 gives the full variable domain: DTGVSQNPRHKITKRGQNVTFRCDPISEHNRLYWYRQTLGQGPEFLTYFQNEAQLEKSRLLSDRFSAERPKGSFSTLEIQRTEQGDSAMYLCASSLDSPPFCELFFGEGSRLTVL.

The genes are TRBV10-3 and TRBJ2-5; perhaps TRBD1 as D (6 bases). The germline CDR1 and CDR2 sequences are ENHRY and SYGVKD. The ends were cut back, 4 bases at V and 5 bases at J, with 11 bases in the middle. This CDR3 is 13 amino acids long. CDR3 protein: CAISGTGSETQYF. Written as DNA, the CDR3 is TGTGCCATCAGTGGCACAGGGTCGGAGACCCAGTACTTC.

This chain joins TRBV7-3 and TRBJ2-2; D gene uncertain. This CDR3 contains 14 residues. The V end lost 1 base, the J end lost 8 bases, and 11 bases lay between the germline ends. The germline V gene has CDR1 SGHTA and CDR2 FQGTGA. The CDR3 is CASSLSQDRGELFF. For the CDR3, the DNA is TGTGCCAGCAGCTTAAGTCAGGACCGGGGGGAGCTGTTTTTT.

CDR3 nucleotides: TGTGCCAGCAGTTGGGACACAGAATACGAGCAGTACTTC. Amino acid sequence: CASSWDTEYEQYF. This chain links TRBV12-3 or TRBV12-4 with TRBJ2-7, with D perhaps matching TRBD1 (6 bases). This CDR3 is 13 amino acids long. Trimming left V 4 bases short and J 4 bases short, with 11 bases between.

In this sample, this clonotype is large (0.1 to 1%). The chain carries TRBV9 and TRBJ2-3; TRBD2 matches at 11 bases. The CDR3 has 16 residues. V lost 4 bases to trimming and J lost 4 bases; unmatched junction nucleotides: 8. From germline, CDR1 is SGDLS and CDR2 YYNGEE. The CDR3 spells CASSPRVAGGPDTQYF. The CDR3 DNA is TGTGCCAGCAGCCCCCGGGTAGCGGGGGGGCCAGATACGCAGTATTTT. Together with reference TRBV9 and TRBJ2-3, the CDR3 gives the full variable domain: DSGVTQTPKHLITATGQRVTLRCSPRSGDLSVYWYQQSLDQGLQFLIQYYNGEERAKGNILERFSAQQFPDLHSELNLSSLELGDSALYFCASSPRVAGGPDTQYFGPGTRLTVL.

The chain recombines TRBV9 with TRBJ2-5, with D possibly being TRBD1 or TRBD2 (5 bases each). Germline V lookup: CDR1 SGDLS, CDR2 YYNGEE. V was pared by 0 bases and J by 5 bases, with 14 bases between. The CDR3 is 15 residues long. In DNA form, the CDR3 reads TGTGCCAGCAGCGTAGGGGGGAACACCGGGGAGACCCAGTACTTC. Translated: CASSVGGNTGETQYF.

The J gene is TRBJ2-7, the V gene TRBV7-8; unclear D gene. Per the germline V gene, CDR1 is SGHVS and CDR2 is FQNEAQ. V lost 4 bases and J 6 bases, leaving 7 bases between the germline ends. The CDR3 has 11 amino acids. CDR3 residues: CASSYGGEQYF. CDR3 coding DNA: TGTGCCAGCAGCTATGGTGGCGAGCAGTACTTC.

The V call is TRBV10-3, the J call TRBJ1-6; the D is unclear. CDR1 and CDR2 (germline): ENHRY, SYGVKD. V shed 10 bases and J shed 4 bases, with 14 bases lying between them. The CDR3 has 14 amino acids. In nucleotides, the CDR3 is TGTGCCACCAGGAACGACGGGTATAATTCACCCCTCCACTTT. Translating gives CATRNDGYNSPLHF.

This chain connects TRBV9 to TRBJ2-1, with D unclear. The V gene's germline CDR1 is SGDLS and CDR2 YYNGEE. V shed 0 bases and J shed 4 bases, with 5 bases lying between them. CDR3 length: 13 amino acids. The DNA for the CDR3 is TGTGCCAGCAGCGTAGCAGCATACAATGAGCAGTTCTTC. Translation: CASSVAAYNEQFF. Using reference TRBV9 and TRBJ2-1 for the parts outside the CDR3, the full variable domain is DSGVTQTPKHLITATGQRVTLRCSPRSGDLSVYWYQQSLDQGLQFLIQYYNGEERAKGNILERFSAQQFPDLHSELNLSSLELGDSALYFCASSVAAYNEQFFGPGTRLTVL.

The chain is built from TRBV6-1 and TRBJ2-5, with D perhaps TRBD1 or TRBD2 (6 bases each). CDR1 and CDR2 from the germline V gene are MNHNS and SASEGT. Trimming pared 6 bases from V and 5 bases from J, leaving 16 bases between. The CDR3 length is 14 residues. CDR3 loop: CASSGGLTSETQYF. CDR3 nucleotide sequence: TGTGCCAGCAGCGGGGGCTTGACAAGTGAGACCCAGTACTTC.

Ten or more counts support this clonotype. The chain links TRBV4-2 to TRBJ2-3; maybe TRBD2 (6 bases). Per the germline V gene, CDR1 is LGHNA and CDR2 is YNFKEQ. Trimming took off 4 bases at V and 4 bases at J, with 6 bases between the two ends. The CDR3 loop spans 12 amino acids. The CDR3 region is CASSRLADTQYF. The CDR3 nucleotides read TGTGCCAGCAGCCGACTAGCAGATACGCAGTATTTT.

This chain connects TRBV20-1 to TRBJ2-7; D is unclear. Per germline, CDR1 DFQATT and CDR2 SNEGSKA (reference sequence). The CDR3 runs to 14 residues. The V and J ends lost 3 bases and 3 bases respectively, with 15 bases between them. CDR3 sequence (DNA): TGCAGTGCTAGTATTAACAGCGCCCGCTACGAGCAGTACTTC. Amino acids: CSASINSARYEQYF.

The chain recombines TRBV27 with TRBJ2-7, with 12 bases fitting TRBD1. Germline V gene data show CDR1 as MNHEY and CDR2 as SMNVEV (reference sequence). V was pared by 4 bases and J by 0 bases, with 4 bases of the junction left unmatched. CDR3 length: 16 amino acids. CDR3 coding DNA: TGTGCCAGCAGTTGGGGACAGGGGGCTATCTCCTACGAGCAGTACTTC. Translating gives CASSWGQGAISYEQYF.

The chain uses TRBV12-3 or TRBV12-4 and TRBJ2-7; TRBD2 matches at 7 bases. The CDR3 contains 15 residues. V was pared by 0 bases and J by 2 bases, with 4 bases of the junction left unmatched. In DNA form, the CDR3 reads TGTGCCAGCAGTTTAGCGCGCGGGGGAGCCTACGAGCAGTACTTC. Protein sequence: CASSLARGGAYEQYF.

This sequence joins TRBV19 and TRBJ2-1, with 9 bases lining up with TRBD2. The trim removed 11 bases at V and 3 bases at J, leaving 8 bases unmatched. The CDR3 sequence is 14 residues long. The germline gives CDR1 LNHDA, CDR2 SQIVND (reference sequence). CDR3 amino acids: CASGRLADYNEQFF. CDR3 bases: TGTGCCTCGGGCCGACTAGCGGACTACAATGAGCAGTTCTTC.

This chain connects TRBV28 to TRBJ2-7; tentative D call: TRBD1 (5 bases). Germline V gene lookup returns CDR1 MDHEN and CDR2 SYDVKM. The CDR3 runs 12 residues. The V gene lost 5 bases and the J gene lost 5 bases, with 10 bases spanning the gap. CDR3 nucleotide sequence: TGTGCCAGCAGTCCCAGGGCTAACGAGCAGTACTTC. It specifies CASSPRANEQYF.

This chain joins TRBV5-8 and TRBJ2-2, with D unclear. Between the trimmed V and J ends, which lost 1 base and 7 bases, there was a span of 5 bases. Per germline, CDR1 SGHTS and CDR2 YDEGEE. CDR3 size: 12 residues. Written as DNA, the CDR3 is TGTGCCAGCAGCTTGTGGCGCGGGGAGCTGTTTTTT. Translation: CASSLWRGELFF.

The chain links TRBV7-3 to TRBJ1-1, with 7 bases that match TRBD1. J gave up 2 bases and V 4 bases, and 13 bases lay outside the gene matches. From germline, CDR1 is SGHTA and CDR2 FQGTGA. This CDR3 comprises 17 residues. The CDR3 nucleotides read TGTGCCAGCAGCTACACCGGATTGGGGACAGCTAACACTGAAGCTTTCTTT. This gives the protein CASSYTGLGTANTEAFF.

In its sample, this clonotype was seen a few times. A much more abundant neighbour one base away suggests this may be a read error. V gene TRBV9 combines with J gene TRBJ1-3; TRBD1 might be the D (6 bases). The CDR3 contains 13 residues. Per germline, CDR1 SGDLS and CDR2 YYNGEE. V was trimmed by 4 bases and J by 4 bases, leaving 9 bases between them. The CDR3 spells CASSLTGGNTIYF. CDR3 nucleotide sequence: TGTGCCAGCAGCTTGACAGGCGGAAACACCATATATTTT.

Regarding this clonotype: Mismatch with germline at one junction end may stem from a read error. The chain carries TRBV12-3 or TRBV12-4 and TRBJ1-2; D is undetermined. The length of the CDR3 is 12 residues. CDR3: CASSFGVYGYTF. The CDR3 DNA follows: TGTGCTAGCAGTTTCGGTGTCTATGGCTACACCTTC.

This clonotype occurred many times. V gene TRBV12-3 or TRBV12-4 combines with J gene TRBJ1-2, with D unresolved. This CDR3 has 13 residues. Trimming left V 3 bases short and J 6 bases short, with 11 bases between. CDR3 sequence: CASSFKGPHGYTF. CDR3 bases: TGTGCCAGCAGTTTTAAAGGGCCCCATGGCTACACCTTC.

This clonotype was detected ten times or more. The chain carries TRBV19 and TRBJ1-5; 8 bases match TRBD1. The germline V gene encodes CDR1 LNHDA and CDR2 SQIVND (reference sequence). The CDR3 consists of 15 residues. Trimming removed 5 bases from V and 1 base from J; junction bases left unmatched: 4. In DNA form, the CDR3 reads TGTGCCAGTAGTCTCGGACAGGGCAGCAATCAGCCCCAGCATTTT. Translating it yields CASSLGQGSNQPQHF.

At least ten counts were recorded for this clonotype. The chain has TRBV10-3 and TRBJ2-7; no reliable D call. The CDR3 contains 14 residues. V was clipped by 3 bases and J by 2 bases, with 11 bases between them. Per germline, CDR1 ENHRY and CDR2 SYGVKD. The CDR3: CAISEADATYEQYF. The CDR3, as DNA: TGTGCCATCAGTGAAGCCGACGCCACCTACGAGCAGTACTTC.

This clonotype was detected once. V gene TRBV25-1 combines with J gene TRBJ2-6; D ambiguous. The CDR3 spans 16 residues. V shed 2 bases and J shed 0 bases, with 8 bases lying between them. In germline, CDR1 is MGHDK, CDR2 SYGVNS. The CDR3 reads CASSETRPSGANVLTF. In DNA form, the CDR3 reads TGTGCCAGCAGTGAAACCAGACCCTCTGGGGCCAACGTCCTGACTTTC. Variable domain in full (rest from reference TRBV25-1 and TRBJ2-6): EADIYQTPRYLVIGTGKKITLECSQTMGHDKMYWYQQDPGMELHLIHYSYGVNSTEKGDLSSESTVSRIRTEHFPLTLESARPSHTSQYLCASSETRPSGANVLTFGAGSRLTVL.

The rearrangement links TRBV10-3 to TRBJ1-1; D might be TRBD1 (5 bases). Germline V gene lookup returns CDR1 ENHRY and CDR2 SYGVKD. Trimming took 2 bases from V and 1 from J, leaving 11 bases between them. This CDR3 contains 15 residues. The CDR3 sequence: CAISEGLGQNTEAFF. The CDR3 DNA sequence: TGTGCCATCAGTGAGGGGCTTGGACAGAACACTGAAGCTTTCTTT.

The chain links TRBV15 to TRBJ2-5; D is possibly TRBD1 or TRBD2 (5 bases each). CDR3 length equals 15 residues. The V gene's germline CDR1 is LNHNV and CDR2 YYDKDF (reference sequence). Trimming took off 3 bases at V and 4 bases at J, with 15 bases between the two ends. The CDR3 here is CATSSGPGRTETQYF. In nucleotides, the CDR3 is TGTGCCACCAGCAGTGGTCCGGGACGGACAGAGACCCAGTACTTC. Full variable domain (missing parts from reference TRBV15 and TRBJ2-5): DAMVIQNPRYQVTQFGKPVTLSCSQTLNHNVMYWYQQKSSQAPKLLFHYYDKDFNNEADTPDNFQSRRPNTSFCFLDIRSPGLGDTAMYLCATSSGPGRTETQYFGPGTRLLVL.

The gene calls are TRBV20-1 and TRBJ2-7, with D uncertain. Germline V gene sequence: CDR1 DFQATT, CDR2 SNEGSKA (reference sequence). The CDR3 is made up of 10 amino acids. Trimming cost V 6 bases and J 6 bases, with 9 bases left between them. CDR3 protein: CSAKHSEQYF. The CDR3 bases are TGCAGTGCCAAGCATAGCGAGCAGTACTTC.